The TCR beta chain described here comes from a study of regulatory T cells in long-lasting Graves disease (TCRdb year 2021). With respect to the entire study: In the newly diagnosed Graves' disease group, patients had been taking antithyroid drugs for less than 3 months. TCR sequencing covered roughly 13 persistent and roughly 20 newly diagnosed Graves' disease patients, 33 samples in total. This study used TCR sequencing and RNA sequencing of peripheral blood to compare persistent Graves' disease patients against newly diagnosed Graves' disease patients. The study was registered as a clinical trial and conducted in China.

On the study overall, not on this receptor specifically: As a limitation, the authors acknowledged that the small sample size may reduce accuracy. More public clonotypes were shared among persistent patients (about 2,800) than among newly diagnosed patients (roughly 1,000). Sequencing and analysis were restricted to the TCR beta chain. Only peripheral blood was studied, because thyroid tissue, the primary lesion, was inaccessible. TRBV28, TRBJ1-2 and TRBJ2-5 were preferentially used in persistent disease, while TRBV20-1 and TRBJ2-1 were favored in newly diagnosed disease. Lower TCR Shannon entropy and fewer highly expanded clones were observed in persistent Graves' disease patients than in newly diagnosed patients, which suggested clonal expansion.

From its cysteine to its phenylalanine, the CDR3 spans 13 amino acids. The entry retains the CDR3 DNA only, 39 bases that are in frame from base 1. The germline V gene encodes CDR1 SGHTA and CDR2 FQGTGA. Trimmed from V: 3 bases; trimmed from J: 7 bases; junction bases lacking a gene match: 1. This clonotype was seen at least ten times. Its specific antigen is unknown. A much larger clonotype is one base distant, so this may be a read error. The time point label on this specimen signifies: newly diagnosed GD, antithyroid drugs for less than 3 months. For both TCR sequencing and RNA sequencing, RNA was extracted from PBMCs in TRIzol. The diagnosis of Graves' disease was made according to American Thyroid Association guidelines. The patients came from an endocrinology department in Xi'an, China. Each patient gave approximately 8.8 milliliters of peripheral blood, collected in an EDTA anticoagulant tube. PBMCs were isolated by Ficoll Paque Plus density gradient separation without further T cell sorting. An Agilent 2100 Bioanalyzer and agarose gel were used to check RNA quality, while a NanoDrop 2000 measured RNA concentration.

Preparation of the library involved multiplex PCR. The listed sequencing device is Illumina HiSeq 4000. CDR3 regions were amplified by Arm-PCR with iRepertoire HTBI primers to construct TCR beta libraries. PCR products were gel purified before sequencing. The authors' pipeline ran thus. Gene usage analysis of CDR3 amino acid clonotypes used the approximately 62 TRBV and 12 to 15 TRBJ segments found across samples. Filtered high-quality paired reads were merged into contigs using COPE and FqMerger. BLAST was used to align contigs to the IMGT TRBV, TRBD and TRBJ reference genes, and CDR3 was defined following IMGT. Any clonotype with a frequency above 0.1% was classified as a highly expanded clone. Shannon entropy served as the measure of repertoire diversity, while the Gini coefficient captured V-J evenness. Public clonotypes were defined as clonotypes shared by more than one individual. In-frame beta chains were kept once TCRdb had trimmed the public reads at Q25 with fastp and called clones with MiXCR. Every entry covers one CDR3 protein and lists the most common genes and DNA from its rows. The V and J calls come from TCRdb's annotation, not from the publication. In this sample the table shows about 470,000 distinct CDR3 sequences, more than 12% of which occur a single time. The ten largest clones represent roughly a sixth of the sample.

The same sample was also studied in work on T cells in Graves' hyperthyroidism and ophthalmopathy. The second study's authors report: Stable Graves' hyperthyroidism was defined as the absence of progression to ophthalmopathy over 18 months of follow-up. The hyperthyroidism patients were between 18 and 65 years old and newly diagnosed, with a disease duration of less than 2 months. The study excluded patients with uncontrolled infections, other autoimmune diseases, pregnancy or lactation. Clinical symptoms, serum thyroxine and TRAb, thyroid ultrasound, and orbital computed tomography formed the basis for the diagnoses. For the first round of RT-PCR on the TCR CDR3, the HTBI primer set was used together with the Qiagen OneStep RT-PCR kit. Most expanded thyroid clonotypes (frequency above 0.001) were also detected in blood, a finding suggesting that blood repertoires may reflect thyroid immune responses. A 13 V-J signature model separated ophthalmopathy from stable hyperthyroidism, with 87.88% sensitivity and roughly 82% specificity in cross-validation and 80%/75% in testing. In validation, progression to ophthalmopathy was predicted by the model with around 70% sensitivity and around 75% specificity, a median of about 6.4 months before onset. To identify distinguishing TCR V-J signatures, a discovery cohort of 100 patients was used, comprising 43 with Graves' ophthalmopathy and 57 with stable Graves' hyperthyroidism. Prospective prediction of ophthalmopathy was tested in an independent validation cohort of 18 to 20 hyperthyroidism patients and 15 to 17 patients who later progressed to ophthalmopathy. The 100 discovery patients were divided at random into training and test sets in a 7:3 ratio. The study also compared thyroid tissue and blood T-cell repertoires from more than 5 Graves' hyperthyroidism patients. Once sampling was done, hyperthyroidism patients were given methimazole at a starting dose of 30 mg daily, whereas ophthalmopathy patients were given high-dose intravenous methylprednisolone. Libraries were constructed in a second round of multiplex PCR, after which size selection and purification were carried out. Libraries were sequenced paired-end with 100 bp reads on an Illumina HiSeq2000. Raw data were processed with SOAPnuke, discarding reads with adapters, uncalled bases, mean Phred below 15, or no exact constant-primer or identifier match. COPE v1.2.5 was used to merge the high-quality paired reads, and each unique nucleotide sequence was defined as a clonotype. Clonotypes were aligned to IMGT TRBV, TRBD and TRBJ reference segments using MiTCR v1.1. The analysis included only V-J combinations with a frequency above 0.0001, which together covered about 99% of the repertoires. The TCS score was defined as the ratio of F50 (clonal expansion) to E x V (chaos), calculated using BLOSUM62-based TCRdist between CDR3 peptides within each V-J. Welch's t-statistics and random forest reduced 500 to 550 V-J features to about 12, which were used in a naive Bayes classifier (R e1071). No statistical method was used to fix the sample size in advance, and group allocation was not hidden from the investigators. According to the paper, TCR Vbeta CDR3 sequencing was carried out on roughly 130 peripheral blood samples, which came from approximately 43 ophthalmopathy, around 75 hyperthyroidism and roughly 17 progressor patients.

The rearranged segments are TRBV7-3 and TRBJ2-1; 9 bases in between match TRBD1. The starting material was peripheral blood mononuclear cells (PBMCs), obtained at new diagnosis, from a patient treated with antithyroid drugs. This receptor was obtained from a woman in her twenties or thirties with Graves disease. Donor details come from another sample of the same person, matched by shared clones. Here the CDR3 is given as CASSFGTGNEQFF. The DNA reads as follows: TGTGCCAGCAGCTTCGGGACAGGGAATGAGCAGTTCTTC.